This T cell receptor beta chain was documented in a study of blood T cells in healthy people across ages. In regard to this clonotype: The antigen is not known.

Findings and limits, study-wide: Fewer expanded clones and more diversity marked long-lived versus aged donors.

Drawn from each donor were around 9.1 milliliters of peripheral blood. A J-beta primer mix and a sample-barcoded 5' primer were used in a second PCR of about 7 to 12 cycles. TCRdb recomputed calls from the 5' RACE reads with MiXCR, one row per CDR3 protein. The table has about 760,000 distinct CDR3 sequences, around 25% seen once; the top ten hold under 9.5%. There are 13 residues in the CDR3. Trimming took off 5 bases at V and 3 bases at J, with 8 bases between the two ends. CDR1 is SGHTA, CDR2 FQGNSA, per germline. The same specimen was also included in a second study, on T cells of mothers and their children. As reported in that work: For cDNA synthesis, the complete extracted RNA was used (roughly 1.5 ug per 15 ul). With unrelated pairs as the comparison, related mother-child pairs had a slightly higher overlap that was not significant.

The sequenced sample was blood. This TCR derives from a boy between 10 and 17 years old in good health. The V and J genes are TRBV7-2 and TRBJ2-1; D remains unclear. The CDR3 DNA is TGTGCCAGCAGCGCGGCTCGCTACAATGAGCAGTTCTTC. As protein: CASSAARYNEQFF.